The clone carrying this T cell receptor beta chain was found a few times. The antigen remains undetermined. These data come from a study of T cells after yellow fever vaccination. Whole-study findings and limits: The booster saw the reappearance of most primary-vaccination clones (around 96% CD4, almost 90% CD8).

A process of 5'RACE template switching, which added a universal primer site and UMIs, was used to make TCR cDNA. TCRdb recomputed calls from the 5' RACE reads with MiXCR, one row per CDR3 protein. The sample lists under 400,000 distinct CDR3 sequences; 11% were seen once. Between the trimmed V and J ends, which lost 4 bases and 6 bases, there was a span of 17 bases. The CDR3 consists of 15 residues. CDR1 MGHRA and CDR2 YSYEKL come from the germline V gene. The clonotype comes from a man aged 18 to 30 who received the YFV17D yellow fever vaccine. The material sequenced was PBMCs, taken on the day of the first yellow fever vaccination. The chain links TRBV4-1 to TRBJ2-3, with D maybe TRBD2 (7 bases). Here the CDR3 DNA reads TGCGCCAGCAGCCTAGGAGGGGGGGGCCGCGATACGCAGTATTTT. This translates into CASSLGGGGRDTQYF.